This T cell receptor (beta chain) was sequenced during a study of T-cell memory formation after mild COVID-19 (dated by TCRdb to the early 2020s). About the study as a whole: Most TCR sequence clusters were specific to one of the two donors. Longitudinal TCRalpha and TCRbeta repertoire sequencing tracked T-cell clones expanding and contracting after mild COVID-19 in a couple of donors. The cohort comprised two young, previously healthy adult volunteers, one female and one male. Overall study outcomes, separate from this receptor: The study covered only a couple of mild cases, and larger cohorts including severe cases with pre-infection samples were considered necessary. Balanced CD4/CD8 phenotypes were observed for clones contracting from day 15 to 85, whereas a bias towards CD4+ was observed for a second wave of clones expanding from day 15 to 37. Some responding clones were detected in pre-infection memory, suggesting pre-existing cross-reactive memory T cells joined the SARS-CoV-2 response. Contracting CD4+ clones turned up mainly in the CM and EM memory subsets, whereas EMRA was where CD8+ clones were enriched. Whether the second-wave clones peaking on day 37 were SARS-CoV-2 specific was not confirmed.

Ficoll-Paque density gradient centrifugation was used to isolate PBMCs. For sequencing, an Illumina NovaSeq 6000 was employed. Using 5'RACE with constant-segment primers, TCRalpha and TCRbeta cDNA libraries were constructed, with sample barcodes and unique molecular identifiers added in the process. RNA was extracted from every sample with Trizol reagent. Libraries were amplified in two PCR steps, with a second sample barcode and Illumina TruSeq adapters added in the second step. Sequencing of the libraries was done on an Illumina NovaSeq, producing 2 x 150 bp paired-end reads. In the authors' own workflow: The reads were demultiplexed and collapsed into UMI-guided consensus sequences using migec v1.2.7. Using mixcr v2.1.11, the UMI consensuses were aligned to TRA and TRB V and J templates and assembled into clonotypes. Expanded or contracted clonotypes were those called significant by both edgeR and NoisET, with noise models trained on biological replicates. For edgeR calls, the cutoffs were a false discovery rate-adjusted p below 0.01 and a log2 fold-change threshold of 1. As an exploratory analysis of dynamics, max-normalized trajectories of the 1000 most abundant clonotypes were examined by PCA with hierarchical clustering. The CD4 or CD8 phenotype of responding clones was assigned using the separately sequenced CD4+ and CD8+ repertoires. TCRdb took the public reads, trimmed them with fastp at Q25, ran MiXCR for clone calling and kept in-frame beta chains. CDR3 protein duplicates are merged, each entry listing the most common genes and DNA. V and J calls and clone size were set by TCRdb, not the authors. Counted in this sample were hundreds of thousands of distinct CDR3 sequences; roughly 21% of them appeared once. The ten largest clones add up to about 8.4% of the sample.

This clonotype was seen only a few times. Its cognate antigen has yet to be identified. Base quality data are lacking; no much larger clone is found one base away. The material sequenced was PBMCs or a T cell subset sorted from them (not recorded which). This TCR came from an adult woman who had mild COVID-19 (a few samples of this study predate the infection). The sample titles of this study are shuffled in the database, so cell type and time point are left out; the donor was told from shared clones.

The encoded CDR3 is CASSPIAGGPYNEQFF. The DNA reads as follows: TGTGCCAGCAGCCCGATAGCGGGAGGGCCGTACAATGAGCAGTTCTTC. Recombination linked TRBV7-3 to TRBJ2-1; 11 bases in between match TRBD2. V trim: 5 bases; J trim: 4 bases; unmatched bases: 7. Inclusive of the bounding cysteine and phenylalanine, the CDR3 is 16 residues long. The CDR3 DNA has 48 bases and is translated from base 1. As encoded in the germline V gene, CDR1 is SGHTA while CDR2 is FQGTGA.